These 7 T cell receptor beta chains originate from one sample sequenced in a study of Ad26.COV2.S vaccination and SARS-CoV-2 variants. The table came from immunoSEQ multiplex PCR; TCRdb's copy has only in-frame clones and leaves some out. The sample has 300,000 to 400,000 clones; approximately 90% are singletons. The sequencing used peripheral blood, collected after recovery from COVID-19. Every receptor here comes from a human donor who had recovered from COVID-19.

The chain carries TRBV10-3 and TRBJ2-3, with 8 bases aligning to TRBD2. Germline V lookup: CDR1 ENHRY, CDR2 SYGVKD. The CDR3 consists of 18 residues. J gave up 0 bases and V 2 bases, and 10 bases lay outside the gene matches. CDR3 nucleotide sequence: TGTGCCATCAGTGAGACCCCCTCCGGGACTAGTAGCACAGATACGCAGTATTTT. It is translated as CAISETPSGTSSTDTQYF.

The V call is TRBV24-1, the J call TRBJ2-5, with TRBD2 matching over 8 bases. Germline-derived CDR1 and CDR2 are KGHDR and SFDVKD. The junction had 11 bases not matched to a gene; V was cut back by 7 bases and J by 5 bases. CDR3 size: 15 residues. The CDR3 reads CATSSGTGGFETQYF. The CDR3 DNA sequence: TGTGCCACCAGCTCCGGGACGGGAGGGTTCGAGACCCAGTACTTC.

V usage is TRBV6-6 and J usage is TRBJ1-1, with 7 bases matching TRBD1. Trimming cost V 5 bases and J 1 base; bases outside gene matches: 10. The CDR3 is 16 residues long. Per germline, CDR1 MNHNY and CDR2 SVGAGI (reference sequence). CDR3 bases: TGTGCCAGCAGTCGACAACAGGGGAATTCGAACACTGAAGCTTTCTTT. It yields the protein CASSRQQGNSNTEAFF.

This chain uses TRBV7-6 with TRBJ2-2, with 9 bases that match TRBD2. The junction had 13 bases not matched to a gene; V was cut back by 4 bases and J by 4 bases. The germline CDR1 and CDR2 sequences are SGHVS and FNYEAQ. The CDR3 extends over 18 amino acids. The CDR3: CASSSPASGVMVTGELFF. The CDR3 DNA reads as TGTGCCAGCAGCTCCCCTGCTAGCGGGGTAATGGTCACCGGGGAGCTGTTTTTT.

This sequence joins TRBV5-1 and TRBJ1-1; a possible D gene is TRBD1 (6 bases). V lost 0 bases to trimming and J lost 3 bases, with 12 bases between them. This CDR3 has 15 amino acids. CDR1 SGHRS and CDR2 YFSETQ come from the germline V gene. As DNA, the CDR3 is TGCGCCAGCAGCTTGGAGGGGGGCTGGGACACTGAAGCTTTCTTT. Translating it yields CASSLEGGWDTEAFF.

A remark on this clone: At the DNA level, this CDR3 is encoded by other sequences in the same sample as well. The chain combines TRBV6-2 or TRBV6-3 with TRBJ2-6; D is perhaps TRBD1 or TRBD2 (5 bases each). There are 15 residues in the CDR3. Between the trimmed V and J ends, which lost 2 bases and 3 bases, there was a span of 8 bases. The germline V gene encodes CDR1 MNHEY and CDR2 SVGEGT. The CDR3 reads CASSYGGSGANVLTF. The CDR3 DNA sequence: TGTGCCAGCAGTTACGGGGGAAGTGGGGCCAACGTCCTGACTTTC.

This rearrangement joins TRBV6-1 to TRBJ2-1, with 7 bases fitting TRBD1. Losses at the gene ends were 5 bases for V and 2 bases for J; bases not matched to a gene: 3. Germline V CDR1 and CDR2: MNHNS, SASEGT. The CDR3 is 14 amino acids. CDR3 DNA sequence: TGTGCCAGCAGTACAGGGGAGACCTACAATGAGCAGTTCTTC. Protein product: CASSTGETYNEQFF.